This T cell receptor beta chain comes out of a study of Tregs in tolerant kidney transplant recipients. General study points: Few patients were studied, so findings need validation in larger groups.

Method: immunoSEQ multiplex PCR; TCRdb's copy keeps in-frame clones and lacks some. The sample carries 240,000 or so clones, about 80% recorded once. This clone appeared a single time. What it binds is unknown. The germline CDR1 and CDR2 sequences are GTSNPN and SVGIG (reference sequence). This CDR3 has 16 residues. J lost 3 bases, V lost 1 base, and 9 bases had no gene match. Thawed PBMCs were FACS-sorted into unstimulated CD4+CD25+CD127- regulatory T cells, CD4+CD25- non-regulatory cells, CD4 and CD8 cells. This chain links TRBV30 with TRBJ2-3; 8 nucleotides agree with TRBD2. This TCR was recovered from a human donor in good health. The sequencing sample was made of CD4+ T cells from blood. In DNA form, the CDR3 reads TGTGCCTGGAGTGCCCCCTGGGCGGGGGGAACAGATACGCAGTATTTT. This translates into CAWSAPWAGGTDTQYF.